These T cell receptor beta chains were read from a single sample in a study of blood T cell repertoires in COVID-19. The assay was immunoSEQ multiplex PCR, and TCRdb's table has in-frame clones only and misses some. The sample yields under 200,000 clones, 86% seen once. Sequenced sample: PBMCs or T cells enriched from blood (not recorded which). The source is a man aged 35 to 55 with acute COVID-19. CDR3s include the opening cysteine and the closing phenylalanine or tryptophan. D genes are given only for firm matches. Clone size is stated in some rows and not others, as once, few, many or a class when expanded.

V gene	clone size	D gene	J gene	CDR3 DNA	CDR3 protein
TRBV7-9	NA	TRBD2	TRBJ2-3	TGTGCCAGCACCCTAGTTAGCAGCGGGGGCATTGATACGCAGTATTTT	CASTLVSSGGIDTQYF
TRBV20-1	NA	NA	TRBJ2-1	TGCAGTGCTAGAGACAACAATGAGCAGTTCTTC	CSARDNNEQFF
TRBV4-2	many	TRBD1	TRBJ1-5	TGTGCCAGCAGCCTCGGACAGGGGGCACAGCCCCAGCATTTT	CASSLGQGAQPQHF
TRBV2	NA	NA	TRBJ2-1	TGTGCCAGCATGAGGGTCATTAGCTCCTACAATGAGCAGTTCTTC	CASMRVISSYNEQFF
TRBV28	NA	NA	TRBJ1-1	TGTGCCAGCAGTTTACGGAACACTGAAGCTTTCTTT	CASSLRNTEAFF
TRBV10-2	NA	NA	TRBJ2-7	TGCGCCAGCAGTGACAGGGTCGAGCAGTACTTC	CASSDRVEQYF
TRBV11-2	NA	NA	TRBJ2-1	TGTGCCAGCAGCTTAGAGGCCCAGCGTCCAAACAATGAGCAGTTCTTC	CASSLEAQRPNNEQFF
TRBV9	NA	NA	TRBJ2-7	TGTGCCAGCAGCGTAGGAGACTCCTACGAGCAGTACTTC	CASSVGDSYEQYF
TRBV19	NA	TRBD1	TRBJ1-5	TGTGCCAGTAGTATACCCGACAGGGGAGTCAATCAGCCCCAGCATTTT	CASSIPDRGVNQPQHF
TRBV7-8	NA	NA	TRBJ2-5	TGTGCCAGCAGCGCGAGGAGGGGGCCCGATTCTCAAGAGACCCAGTACTTC	CASSARRGPDSQETQYF
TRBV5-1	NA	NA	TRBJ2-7	TGCGCCAGCAGCCAGGACCCCACCCAGGGGCGGGAGCAGTACTTC	CASSQDPTQGREQYF
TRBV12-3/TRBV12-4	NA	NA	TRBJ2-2	TGTGCCAGCAGTCTACAGGTCGGGGAGCTGTTTTTT	CASSLQVGELFF
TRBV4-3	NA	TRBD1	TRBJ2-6	TGCGCCAGCAGCCACCGCGACAGGGCTGGGGCCAACGTCCTGACTTTC	CASSHRDRAGANVLTF
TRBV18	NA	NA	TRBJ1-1	TGTGCCAGCTCACCACCGGGGGGTGAAGCTTTCTTT	CASSPPGGEAFF
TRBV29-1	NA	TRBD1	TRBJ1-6	TGCAGCGTCCGGGACAGGGGGCATGTCAATTCACCCCTCCACTTT	CSVRDRGHVNSPLHF
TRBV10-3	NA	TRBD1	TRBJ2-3	TGTGCCATCAGTGGATCGACAGGGCCCTTCGATACGCAGTATTTT	CAISGSTGPFDTQYF
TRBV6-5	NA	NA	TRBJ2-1	TGTGCATCCCAGGAATACAATGAGCAGTTCTTC	CASQEYNEQFF
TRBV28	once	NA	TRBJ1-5	TGTGCCAGCAGTTTTGGGGGGACCAGGGGCAATCAGCCCCAGCATTTT	CASSFGGTRGNQPQHF
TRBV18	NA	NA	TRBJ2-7	TGTGCCAGCTCACCAGCACGGGATATGGGAGAGCAGTACTTC	CASSPARDMGEQYF
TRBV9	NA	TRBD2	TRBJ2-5	TGTGCCAGCAGCGTAGTACGACCCTTAGGCGGGAGCCGGGAGACCCAGTACTTC	CASSVVRPLGGSRETQYF
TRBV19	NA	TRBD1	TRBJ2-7	TGTGCCAGTAGTAACGGGGACAGTACCTACGAGCAGTACTTC	CASSNGDSTYEQYF
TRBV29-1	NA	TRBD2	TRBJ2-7	TGCAGCGCCCGAGGTCCTAGCGGGATGTACGAGCAGTACTTC	CSARGPSGMYEQYF
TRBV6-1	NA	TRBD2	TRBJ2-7	TGTGCCAGCAGTGAGCCCGGGACTAGATCTACCTACGAGCAGTACTTC	CASSEPGTRSTYEQYF
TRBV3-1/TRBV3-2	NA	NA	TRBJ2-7	TGTGCCAGCAGGTTGGCGGGGTCCTACGAGCAGTACTTC	CASRLAGSYEQYF
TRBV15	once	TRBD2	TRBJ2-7	TGTGCCACCAGCAGAGGTCTAGCGGACTACGAGCAGTACTTC	CATSRGLADYEQYF
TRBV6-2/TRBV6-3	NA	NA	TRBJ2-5	TGTGCCAGCAGTTACTTCGGCAGCGGAGAGACCCAGTACTTC	CASSYFGSGETQYF
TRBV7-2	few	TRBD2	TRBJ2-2	TGTGCCAGCCAGGGGACTAGCAACACCGGGGAGCTGTTTTTT	CASQGTSNTGELFF
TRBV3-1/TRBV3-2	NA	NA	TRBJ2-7	TGTGCCAGCAGCCAATCGCGTTGGGCTTACGAGCAGTACTTC	CASSQSRWAYEQYF
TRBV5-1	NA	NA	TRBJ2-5	TGCGCCAGCAGCCTGGGAGTTCAAGAGACCCAGTACTTC	CASSLGVQETQYF
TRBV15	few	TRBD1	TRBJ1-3	TGTGCCACCGAGAGGGACAGTTCTGGAAACACCATATATTTT	CATERDSSGNTIYF
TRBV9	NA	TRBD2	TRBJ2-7	TGTGCCAGCAGCGTGAGTGGGGGGGAAAACTACGAGCAGTACTTC	CASSVSGGENYEQYF
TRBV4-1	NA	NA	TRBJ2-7	TGCGCCAGCAGCCAGTTAAGTGTAGCCTACGAGCAGTACTTC	CASSQLSVAYEQYF
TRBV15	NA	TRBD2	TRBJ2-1	TGTGCCACCAGCAGAGAGGGGACTAGCGGCAATGAGCAGTTCTTC	CATSREGTSGNEQFF
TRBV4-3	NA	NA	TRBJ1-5	TGCGCCAGCAGCCAAGGGGCAGAGCGCAATCAGCCCCAGCATTTT	CASSQGAERNQPQHF
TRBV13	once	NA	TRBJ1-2	TGTGCCAGCAGCTTAGAGGGGGAAGGGGGTGGCTACACCTTC	CASSLEGEGGGYTF
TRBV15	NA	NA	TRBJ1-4	TGTGCCACCAGCCGGTGGGGGGAAGCTAATGAAAAACTGTTTTTT	CATSRWGEANEKLFF
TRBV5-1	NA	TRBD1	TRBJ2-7	TGCGCCAGCAGCCTGGGACAGGGGGGGCTCGAGCAGTACTTC	CASSLGQGGLEQYF
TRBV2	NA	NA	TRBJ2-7	TGTGCCAGCAGTGAAGACTTGACCTACGAGCAGTACTTC	CASSEDLTYEQYF
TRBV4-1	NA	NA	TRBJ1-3	TGCGCCAGCAGCCAAGGGGCGTACTCTGGAAACACCATATATTTT	CASSQGAYSGNTIYF
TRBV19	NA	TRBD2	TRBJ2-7	TGTGCCAGCCGTCGGACTAGCGGGAGTTCCACCTACGAGCAGTACTTC	CASRRTSGSSTYEQYF
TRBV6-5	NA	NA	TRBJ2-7	TGTGCCAGCACCCAACAGGACGAGCAGTACTTC	CASTQQDEQYF
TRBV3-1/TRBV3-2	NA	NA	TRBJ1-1	TGTGCCTCCCACCAGGCAGGTGAAGCTTTCTTT	CASHQAGEAFF
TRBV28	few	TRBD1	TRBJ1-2	TGTGCCAGCAGTTCGCGGGCTCAAGGGGCAGGGGGACGAGGGACCTTC	CASSSRAQGAGGRGTF
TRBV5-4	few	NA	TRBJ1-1	TGTGCCAGCAGCCGGAAACAGGGTGACACTGAAGCTTTCTTT	CASSRKQGDTEAFF
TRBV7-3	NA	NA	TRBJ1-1	TGTGCCAGCAGTAAGGACAGCCTGAACACTGAAGCTTTCTTT	CASSKDSLNTEAFF
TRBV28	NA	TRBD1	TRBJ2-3	TGTGCCAGCAGGACGGACAGGGGAGAGTATACGCAGTATTTT	CASRTDRGEYTQYF
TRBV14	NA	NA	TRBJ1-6	TGTGCCAGCAGCCAAGTCCACCTCAAACTCCTCTCCTATAATTCACCCCTCCACTTT	CASSQVHLKLLSYNSPLHF
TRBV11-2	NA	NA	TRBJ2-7	TGTGCCAGCACCCGGACGGGGGGGACAGCGGCCTACGAGCAGTACTTC	CASTRTGGTAAYEQYF
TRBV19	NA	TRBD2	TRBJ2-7	TGTGCCAGTAGTATAGGGACTAGGAGCGAGCAGTACTTC	CASSIGTRSEQYF
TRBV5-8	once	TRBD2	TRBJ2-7	TGTGCCAGCAGCTTAGGAGCGGGACGCCTTTACGAGCAGTACTTC	CASSLGAGRLYEQYF
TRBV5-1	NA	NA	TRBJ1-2	TGCGCCAGCAGCCCGGATGCGGATGACTATGGCTACACCTTC	CASSPDADDYGYTF
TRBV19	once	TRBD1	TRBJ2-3	TGTGCCAGTAGCCCTGAGCGCCGGACAGGGGGGGCAGATACGCAGTATTTT	CASSPERRTGGADTQYF